A selection of T cell receptor beta chains follows, all from one sample in a study of blood T cell repertoires in COVID-19. Libraries were prepared by immunoSEQ multiplex PCR; TCRdb keeps only in-frame clonotypes and omits some of them. The sample has 250,000 to 350,000 clones, under 85% seen once. The specimen was peripheral blood. The source is a human donor with COVID-19, enrolled during active disease. The donor label of this sample is uncertain. The CDR3 runs from the conserved cysteine through the conserved F or W. D genes are given only for firm matches. Clone size appears in some rows only: once, few, many, or a class for an expanded clone.

v_call	clone_size	j_call	cdr3_length	d_call	cdr3_aa	cdr3_nt
TRBV9	NA	TRBJ2-7	15	TRBD2	CASSEGLARNYEQYF	TGTGCCAGCAGCGAGGGACTAGCGCGGAACTACGAGCAGTACTTC
TRBV6-1	NA	TRBJ1-2	18	NA	CASSEVGQGTGIGYGYTF	TGTGCCAGCAGTGAAGTGGGGCAGGGGACGGGGATTGGCTATGGCTACACCTTC
TRBV15	NA	TRBJ1-3	15	NA	CATSRDRVSGNTIYF	TGTGCCACCAGCAGAGATCGGGTTTCTGGAAACACCATATATTTT
TRBV27	NA	TRBJ1-5	13	NA	CASSLDSNQPQHF	TGTGCCAGCAGTCTAGACAGCAATCAGCCCCAGCATTTT
TRBV28	few	TRBJ2-1	15	NA	CASRVGGNSYNEQFF	TGTGCCAGCAGGGTGGGCGGGAACTCCTACAATGAGCAGTTCTTC
TRBV11-2	NA	TRBJ2-1	16	TRBD1	CASSSRRGTGYNEQFF	TGTGCCAGCAGCTCTCGTAGGGGGACAGGTTACAATGAGCAGTTCTTC
TRBV28	NA	TRBJ1-1	16	TRBD1	CASSSSGDRVNTEAFF	TGTGCCAGCAGTTCTAGTGGGGACAGGGTGAACACTGAAGCTTTCTTT
TRBV19	NA	TRBJ1-5	14	NA	CASSIDLRGQPQHF	TGTGCCAGTAGTATAGACCTTAGGGGTCAGCCCCAGCATTTT
TRBV11-2	NA	TRBJ2-7	14	NA	CASSSYTGTYEQYF	TGTGCCAGCAGCTCTTACACCGGGACCTACGAGCAGTACTTC
TRBV28	NA	TRBJ1-5	14	NA	CASIVGRVDQPQHF	TGTGCCAGCATCGTTGGCCGGGTTGATCAGCCCCAGCATTTT
TRBV14	NA	TRBJ1-2	14	NA	CASSQNGGGLGYTF	TGTGCCAGCAGCCAAAATGGGGGCGGACTCGGCTACACCTTC
TRBV2	NA	TRBJ1-3	16	NA	CASSDGGGLSGNTIYF	TGTGCCAGCAGTGACGGTGGGGGCCTTTCTGGAAACACCATATATTTT
TRBV5-8	NA	TRBJ2-7	17	TRBD1	CASTRLTGARQAYEQYF	TGTGCCAGCACCCGCCTGACAGGGGCGAGGCAGGCTTACGAGCAGTACTTC
TRBV27	NA	TRBJ2-5	12	NA	CASSPDQETQYF	TGTGCCAGCAGTCCTGACCAAGAGACCCAGTACTTC
TRBV16	once	TRBJ1-2	14	NA	CASSQSVGTYGYTF	TGTGCCAGCAGCCAATCCGTGGGGACTTATGGCTACACCTTC
TRBV12-5	NA	TRBJ2-7	16	NA	CASGLVTAGQSYEQYF	TGTGCTAGTGGTTTGGTTACGGCAGGGCAATCCTACGAGCAGTACTTC
TRBV11-2	NA	TRBJ2-7	12	NA	CASSPTSTEQYF	TGTGCCAGCAGCCCGACTAGTACCGAGCAGTACTTC
TRBV7-2	NA	TRBJ2-7	19	TRBD2	CASSSRSPGLAVSSYEQYF	TGTGCCAGCAGCTCGCGGAGTCCGGGACTAGCGGTCAGCTCCTACGAGCAGTACTTC
TRBV29-1	NA	TRBJ1-1	14	NA	CSVRERESNTEAFF	TGCAGCGTGCGGGAGAGAGAATCAAACACTGAAGCTTTCTTT
TRBV6-6	NA	TRBJ1-1	14	NA	CASVAGGRNTEAFF	TGTGCCAGCGTAGCGGGGGGGCGGAACACTGAAGCTTTCTTT
TRBV30	few	TRBJ1-2	13	TRBD1	CAWSVQGANGYTF	TGTGCCTGGAGTGTTCAGGGGGCAAATGGCTACACCTTC
TRBV6-5	NA	TRBJ1-6	15	TRBD1	CASRGQGGGNSPLHF	TGTGCCAGCAGGGGACAGGGGGGAGGGAATTCACCCCTCCACTTT
TRBV6-5	NA	TRBJ1-3	16	TRBD1	CASSYTQTGVGNTIYF	TGTGCCAGCAGTTACACCCAGACAGGGGTGGGAAACACCATATATTTT
TRBV15	NA	TRBJ2-7	16	TRBD2	CATSSPGLGRAYEQYF	TGTGCCACCAGCAGCCCGGGACTAGGTCGGGCCTACGAGCAGTACTTC
TRBV7-2	NA	TRBJ2-1	14	TRBD2	CASRPGLAAAKQFF	TGTGCCAGCAGACCGGGTCTAGCGGCGGCCAAGCAGTTCTTC
TRBV5-1	NA	TRBJ2-1	14	NA	CASSPQGRSNEQFF	TGCGCCAGCAGCCCGCAGGGTAGAAGCAATGAGCAGTTCTTC
TRBV19	NA	TRBJ1-2	15	TRBD1	CASRPRGRGEDGYTF	TGTGCCAGTAGGCCTAGGGGGCGAGGAGAAGATGGCTACACCTTC